Here is one T cell receptor beta chain with its context. Profiled with immunoSEQ multiplex PCR; TCRdb holds only in-frame clones, not every one. The sample lists 250,000 to 350,000 clones, 70% to 90% occurring once. This CDR3 is 15 amino acids long. Between the trimmed V and J ends, which lost 3 bases and 0 bases, there was a span of 12 bases. CDR1 is DFQATT, CDR2 SNEGSKA, per germline (reference sequence). The data derive from a study of blood T cell repertoires in COVID-19. Study as a whole: The origin of the acute and convalescent COVID-19 samples was the United States, Italy and Spain.

Grouping used clinical history reported by participants in a survey and questionnaire. The recovered donors of Cohort 3 showed two negative PCRs, clearance, or symptom resolution. The sequenced sample was PBMCs or T cells enriched from blood (not recorded which). The clonotype comes from a woman under 40 who had recovered from COVID-19. The chain has TRBV20-1 and TRBJ1-5; D is uncertain. In nucleotides, the CDR3 is TGCAGTGCTAGTTCCAGCCAGGATAGCAATCAGCCCCAGCATTTT. It is translated as CSASSSQDSNQPQHF.